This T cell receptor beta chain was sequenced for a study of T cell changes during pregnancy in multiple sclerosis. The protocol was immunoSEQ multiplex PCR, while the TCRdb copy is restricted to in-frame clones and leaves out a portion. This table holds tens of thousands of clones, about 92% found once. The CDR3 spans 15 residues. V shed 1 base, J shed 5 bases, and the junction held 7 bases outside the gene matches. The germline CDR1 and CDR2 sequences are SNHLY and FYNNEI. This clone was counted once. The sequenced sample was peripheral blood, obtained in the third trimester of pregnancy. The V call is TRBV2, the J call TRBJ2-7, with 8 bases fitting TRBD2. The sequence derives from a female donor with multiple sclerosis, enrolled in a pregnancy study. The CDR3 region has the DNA TGTGCCAGCAGTGAAGGAGCGGGACTAGGAGACGAGCAGTACTTC. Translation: CASSEGAGLGDEQYF.